This T cell receptor (beta chain) was captured by sequencing in a study of shared clonotypes between healthy human individuals. In this sample, this clone turned up once. Its antigen is not identified. Execution of the assay was at deep level. The data were produced by immunoSEQ multiplex PCR, yet TCRdb's version contains in-frame clones alone and is incomplete. The repertoire holds over a million clones, with 98% as singletons. The ends were cut back, 4 bases at V and 6 bases at J, with 16 bases in the middle. The CDR3 is 15 residues long. The V gene's germline CDR1 is MGHRA and CDR2 YSYEKL. The study, taken as a whole, reports: The naive CD4 repertoires of a few donors were compared, and 5% to 6.5% of clonotypes were shared. Generally, naive subsets (rather than memory subsets) showed larger estimated richness.

The material sequenced was naive CD4+ T cells sorted from blood. Subset defined: CD45RA+ positively selected. The chain employs TRBV4-1 and TRBJ1-5, with D possibly matching TRBD1 (6 bases). The source is a man aged 30 to 39 in good health. CDR3 nucleotide sequence: TGCGCCAGCAGCCCTAGGGGGGCCCAGACTCAGCCCCAGCATTTT. It specifies CASSPRGAQTQPQHF.